This entry features one T cell receptor (beta chain) sequence. The CDR3 is made up of 14 amino acids. V dropped 10 bases and J dropped 7; count of bases not matched to a gene: 6. Germline lookup yields CDR1 MNHNS and CDR2 SASEGT. The data belong to a study of technical replicates of blood from a few donors. Measured with immunoSEQ multiplex PCR; TCRdb has only the in-frame clones, and not every one. The table has under 85,000 clones, 85% to 95% seen once. The sequenced sample consisted of T cells isolated from PBMCs. This clonotype originated in a human donor in good health. The chain couples TRBV6-1 to TRBJ2-1, with 14 nucleotides matching TRBD2. For the CDR3, the DNA is TGTGCCATCAGGACTAGCGGGAGGATTAATGAGCAGTTCTTC. It encodes CAIRTSGRINEQFF.